This T cell receptor beta chain was sequenced during a study of T cell responses to AZD1222 COVID-19 vaccine. Notes on the study in general: Close to half of spike-specific TCRs reportedly recognize unmutated variant regions. It should be noted that donors were predominantly white British and more often female, and clonal diversity was possibly underestimated. Spike was spanned by vaccine-associated CD4 TCRs, with dominance at 160-218 and 743-854. Of the AZD1222 recipients, only five to seven were seropositive at baseline.

About this clone: No antigen is known for it.

Clones were read by immunoSEQ multiplex PCR, and TCRdb kept only the in-frame ones, dropping some. The table has approximately 28,000 clones, 70% to 90% seen once. The ends were cut back, 1 base at V and 2 bases at J, with 4 bases in the middle. The CDR3 length is 13 residues. Germline CDR1 reads SGHVS; CDR2 reads FQNEAQ. This chain links TRBV7-8 with TRBJ2-3, with D hard to call. The TCR was taken from an adult who received the AZD1222 COVID-19 vaccine. The source was peripheral blood, collected 28 days after the second AZD1222 dose. CDR3 sequence reads: CASSLVVTDTQYF. DNA for the CDR3: TGTGCCAGCAGCTTAGTGGTCACAGATACGCAGTATTTT.